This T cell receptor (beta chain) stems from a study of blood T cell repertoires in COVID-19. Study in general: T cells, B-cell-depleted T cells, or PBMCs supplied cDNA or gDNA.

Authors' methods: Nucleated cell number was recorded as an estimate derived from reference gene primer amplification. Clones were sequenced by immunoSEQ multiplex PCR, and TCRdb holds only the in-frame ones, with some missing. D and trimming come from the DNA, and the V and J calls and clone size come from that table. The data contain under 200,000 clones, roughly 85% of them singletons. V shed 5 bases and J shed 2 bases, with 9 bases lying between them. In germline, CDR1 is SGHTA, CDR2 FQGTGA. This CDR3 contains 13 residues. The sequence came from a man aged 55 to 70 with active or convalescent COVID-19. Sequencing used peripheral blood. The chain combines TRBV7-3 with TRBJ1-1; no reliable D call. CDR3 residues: CASSQQENTEAFF. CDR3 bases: TGTGCCAGCAGCCAACAAGAAAACACTGAAGCTTTCTTT.